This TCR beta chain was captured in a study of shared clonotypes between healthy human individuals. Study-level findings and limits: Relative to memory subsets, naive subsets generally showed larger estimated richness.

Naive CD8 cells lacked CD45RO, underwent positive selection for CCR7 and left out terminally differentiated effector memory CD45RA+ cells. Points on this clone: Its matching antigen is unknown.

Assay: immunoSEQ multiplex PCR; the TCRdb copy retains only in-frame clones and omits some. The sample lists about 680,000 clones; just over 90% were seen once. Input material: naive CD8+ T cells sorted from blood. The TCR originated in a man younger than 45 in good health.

In DNA, the CDR3 is TGTGCCAGCAGTAGCCGGACAGGAAGTTATAATTCACCCCTCCACTTT. Protein: CASSSRTGSYNSPLHF. The chain joins TRBV7-2 to TRBJ1-6, with 7 nucleotides matching TRBD1. The CDR3 length is 16 residues. Germline V gives CDR1 SGHTA, CDR2 FQGNSA. The J segment lost 4 bases and the V segment lost 6 bases, leaving 9 bases of the junction unmatched. Combining the CDR3 with reference TRBV7-2 and TRBJ1-6 gives the whole variable domain GAGVSQSPSNKVTEKGKDVELRCDPISGHTALYWYRQSLGQGLEFLIYFQGNSAPDKSGLPSDRFSAERTGGSVSTLTIQRTQQEDSAVYLCASSSRTGSYNSPLHFGNGTRLTVT.